These T cell receptor beta chains were read from a single sample in a study of cytomegalovirus exposure and HLA in healthy donors. Libraries were prepared by immunoSEQ multiplex PCR; TCRdb keeps only in-frame clonotypes and omits some of them. The top ten hold 2% to 2.5% of the sample, which has about 98,000 clones, around 70% seen once. The sequenced material came from PBMCs. These receptors all come from a man aged 45-60 years in good health and CMV-seronegative. CDR3s leave out the opening cysteine and the closing phenylalanine or tryptophan.

CDR3 protein | J gene | V gene
ASSPRGSGNTIY | TRBJ1-3 | TRBV11-2
ASSSSFRGTHNEQF | TRBJ2-1 | TRBV11-3
SVEGQAGVNEQF | TRBJ2-1 | TRBV29-1
ASSISPGEGYGYT | TRBJ1-2 | TRBV19
ASSGLSNEQF | TRBJ2-1 | TRBV2
ASSLSTEAF | TRBJ1-1 | TRBV28
ASSLGVGTYEQY | TRBJ2-7 | TRBV5-1
ASTYSRPDQPQH | TRBJ1-5 | TRBV6-1
ASSEFRQAPYNEQF | TRBJ2-1 | TRBV10-1
ASSLASGIFKEQY | TRBJ2-5 | TRBV5-1
SVFLRVTGELF | TRBJ2-2 | TRBV29-1
ASSDSGRGDTQY | TRBJ2-3 | TRBV6-4
ASSLRKGGAEDYEQY | TRBJ2-7 | TRBV27
ASSHRTEQNTEAF | TRBJ1-1 | TRBV4-2
ASSFSGSNEQF | TRBJ2-1 | TRBV11-2
ASSSGSNTGELF | TRBJ2-2 | TRBV5-1
ASSQTYEQY | NA | TRBV5-6
ASSPQRAGGADTQY | TRBJ2-3 | TRBV4-3
ASRVSSGANVLT | TRBJ2-6 | TRBV27
ASSSRRVGGDAFEKLF | TRBJ1-4 | TRBV7-2
ASSQLTGTYEQY | TRBJ2-7 | TRBV28
SATRGEQY | TRBJ2-7 | TRBV20-1
ASSSPGNSYEQY | TRBJ2-7 | TRBV27
ASRGTGTFNQPQH | TRBJ1-5 | TRBV6-1
ASSLPGGYEQY | TRBJ2-7 | TRBV5-4
ASSQNNNIDRVEETQY | TRBJ2-5 | TRBV13
SVEAEVDEQY | TRBJ2-7 | TRBV29-1
AISEVADTQY | TRBJ2-3 | TRBV10-3
ASSLGSRDRHEQY | TRBJ2-7 | TRBV28
ASSRQDQPQH | TRBJ1-5 | TRBV7-9
ASSYPLGRESDTQY | TRBJ2-3 | TRBV7-9
ASIPGTSLNEQF | TRBJ2-1 | TRBV6-6
ASSIRTQTYEQY | TRBJ2-7 | TRBV19
ACGGVFQETQY | TRBJ2-5 | TRBV2
ASSLIGTSGSGRTDTQY | TRBJ2-3 | TRBV7-3
ASSLGVTDYNEQF | TRBJ2-1 | TRBV11-2
ASSRLAGGVRDTQY | TRBJ2-3 | TRBV10-1
ASSLKTGDRLPQH | TRBJ1-5 | TRBV7-2
ASSYRQAEAF | TRBJ1-1 | TRBV5-6
ATSRVMAGGEQY | TRBJ2-7 | TRBV15
ASRGLYYEQY | TRBJ2-7 | TRBV2
ASSLTDGNYEQY | TRBJ2-7 | TRBV4-2
ASSLELAGGQNTGELF | TRBJ2-2 | TRBV7-7
ASSNRLAGVTTDTQY | TRBJ2-3 | TRBV7-2
ATSRDRWSSNTGELF | TRBJ2-2 | TRBV15
ASSHRQGHTEAF | TRBJ1-1 | TRBV14
ASSRAEGPYEQY | TRBJ2-7 | TRBV28
ASSLGLGAFEQF | TRBJ2-1 | TRBV5-1
ASSLAGDSPLH | TRBJ1-6 | TRBV11-1
ASSLVLAGGSSTDTQY | TRBJ2-3 | TRBV7-6
ASSWGQLLGTEAF | TRBJ1-1 | TRBV5-1
ASSIDVAGAFYGYT | TRBJ1-2 | TRBV19
ASSWSSNTEAF | TRBJ1-1 | TRBV7-2
ASSPDRGRTGELF | TRBJ2-2 | TRBV28
ASSQRDRRAVGELF | TRBJ2-2 | TRBV4-3
AISESGGGKRYNEQF | TRBJ2-1 | TRBV10-3
ASSLERSTDTQY | TRBJ2-3 | TRBV27
ASSPGGAGGGEQY | TRBJ2-7 | TRBV7-3
ASSLSGSTGELF | TRBJ2-2 | TRBV11-3